This TCR beta chain was sequenced for a study of technical replicates of blood from a handful of donors. From germline, CDR1 is SEHNR and CDR2 FQNEAQ (reference sequence). Trimming stripped 11 bases from V and 3 bases from J, with 10 bases between. This CDR3 contains 12 residues. Clones were read by immunoSEQ multiplex PCR, and TCRdb kept only the in-frame ones, dropping some. The sample consists of 67,000 or so clones, roughly 92% of them appearing once. Sequences were obtained from T cells isolated from PBMCs. This receptor was obtained from a human donor in good health. The V call is TRBV7-9, the J call TRBJ2-2; D is unclear. The CDR3 DNA follows: TGTGCCCCGCGGTCTTACACCGGGGAGCTGTTTTTT. Its protein is CAPRSYTGELFF.